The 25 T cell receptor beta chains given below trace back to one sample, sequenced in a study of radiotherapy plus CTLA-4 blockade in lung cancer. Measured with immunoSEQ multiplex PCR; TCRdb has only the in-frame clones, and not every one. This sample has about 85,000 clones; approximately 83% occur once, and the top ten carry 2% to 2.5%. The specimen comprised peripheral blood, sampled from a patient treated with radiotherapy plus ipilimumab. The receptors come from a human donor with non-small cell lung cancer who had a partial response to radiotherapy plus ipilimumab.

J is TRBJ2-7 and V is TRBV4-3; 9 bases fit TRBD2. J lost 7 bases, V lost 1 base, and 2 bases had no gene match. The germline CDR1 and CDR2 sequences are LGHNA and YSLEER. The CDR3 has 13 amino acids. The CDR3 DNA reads TGCGCCAGCAGCCAAGTTAGCGGGAGTGAGCAGTACGTC. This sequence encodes CASSQVSGSEQYV.

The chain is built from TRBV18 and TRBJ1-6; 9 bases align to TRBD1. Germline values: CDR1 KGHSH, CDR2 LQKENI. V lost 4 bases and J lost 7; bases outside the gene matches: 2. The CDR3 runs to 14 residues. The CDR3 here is CASSLGQGNSPLHF. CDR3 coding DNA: TGTGCCAGCTCACTAGGACAGGGGAATTCACCCCTCCACTTT.

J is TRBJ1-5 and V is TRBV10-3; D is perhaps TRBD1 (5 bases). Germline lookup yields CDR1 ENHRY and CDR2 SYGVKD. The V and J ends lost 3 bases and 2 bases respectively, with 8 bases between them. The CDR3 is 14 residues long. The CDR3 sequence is CAISDKGRNQPQHF. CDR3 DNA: TGTGCCATCAGTGATAAGGGGCGCAATCAGCCCCAGCATTTT.

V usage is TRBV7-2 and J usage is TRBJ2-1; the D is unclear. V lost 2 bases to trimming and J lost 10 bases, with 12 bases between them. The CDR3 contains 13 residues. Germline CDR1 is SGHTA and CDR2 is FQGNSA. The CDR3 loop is CASSLTASWEQFF. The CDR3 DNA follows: TGTGCCAGCAGCTTAACCGCCAGTTGGGAGCAGTTCTTC.

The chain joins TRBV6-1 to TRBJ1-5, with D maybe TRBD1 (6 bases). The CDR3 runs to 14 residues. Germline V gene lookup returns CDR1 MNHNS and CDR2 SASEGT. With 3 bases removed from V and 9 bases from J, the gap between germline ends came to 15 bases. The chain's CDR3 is CASSDQGRGRPQHF. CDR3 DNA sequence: TGTGCCAGCAGTGATCAGGGGAGGGGTCGGCCCCAGCATTTT.

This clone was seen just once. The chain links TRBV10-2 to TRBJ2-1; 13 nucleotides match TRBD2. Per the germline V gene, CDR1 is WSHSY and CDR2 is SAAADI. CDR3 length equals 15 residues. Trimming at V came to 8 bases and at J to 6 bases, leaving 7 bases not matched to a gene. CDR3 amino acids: CASCGLAGASNEQFF. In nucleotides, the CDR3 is TGCGCCAGCTGCGGACTAGCGGGAGCCTCCAATGAGCAGTTCTTC.

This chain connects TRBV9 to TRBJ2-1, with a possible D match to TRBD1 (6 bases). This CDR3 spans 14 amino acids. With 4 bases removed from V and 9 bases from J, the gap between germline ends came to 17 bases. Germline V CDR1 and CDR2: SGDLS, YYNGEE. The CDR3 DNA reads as TGTGCCAGCAGCCAGGGGACGGCACACGGTGAGCAGTTCTTC. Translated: CASSQGTAHGEQFF. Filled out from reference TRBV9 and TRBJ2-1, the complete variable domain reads DSGVTQTPKHLITATGQRVTLRCSPRSGDLSVYWYQQSLDQGLQFLIQYYNGEERAKGNILERFSAQQFPDLHSELNLSSLELGDSALYFCASSQGTAHGEQFFGPGTRLTVL.

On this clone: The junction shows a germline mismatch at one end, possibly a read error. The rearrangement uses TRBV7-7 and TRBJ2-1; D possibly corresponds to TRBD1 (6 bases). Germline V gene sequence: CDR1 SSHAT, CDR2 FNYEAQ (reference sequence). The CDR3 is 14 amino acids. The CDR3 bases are TGTGCTAGCAGCCCGGGACAAAATTTCAATGAGCAGTTCTTC. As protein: CASSPGQNFNEQFF.

This chain's CDR3 is CASSKTGGLAGTKQFF. In nucleotides, the CDR3 is TGTGCCAGCAGCAAGACAGGGGGACTAGCGGGTACTAAGCAGTTCTTC. The chain combines TRBV5-8 with TRBJ2-1; 12 nucleotides line up with TRBD2. The trim removed 4 bases at V and 11 bases at J, leaving 13 bases unmatched. This CDR3 is built from 16 residues. Per germline, CDR1 SGHTS and CDR2 YDEGEE.

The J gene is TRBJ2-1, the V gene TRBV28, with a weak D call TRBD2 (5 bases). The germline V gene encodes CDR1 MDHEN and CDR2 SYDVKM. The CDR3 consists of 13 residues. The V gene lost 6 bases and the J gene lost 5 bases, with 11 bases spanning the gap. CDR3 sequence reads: CASRPSGDNEQFF. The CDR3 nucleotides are TGTGCCAGCAGACCAAGCGGAGACAATGAGCAGTTCTTC.

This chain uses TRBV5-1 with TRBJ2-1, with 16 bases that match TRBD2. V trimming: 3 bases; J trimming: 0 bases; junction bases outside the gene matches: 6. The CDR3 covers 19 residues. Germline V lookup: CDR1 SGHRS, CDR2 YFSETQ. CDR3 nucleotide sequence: TGCGCCAGCAGCTATCAGGGACTAGCGGGAGGGCCCTCCTACAATGAGCAGTTCTTC. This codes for CASSYQGLAGGPSYNEQFF.

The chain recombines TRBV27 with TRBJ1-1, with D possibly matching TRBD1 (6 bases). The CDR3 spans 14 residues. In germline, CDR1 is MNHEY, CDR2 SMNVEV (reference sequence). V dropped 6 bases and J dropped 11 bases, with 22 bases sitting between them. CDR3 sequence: CASSPGGGLGWAFF. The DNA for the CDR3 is TGTGCCAGCAGCCCCGGGGGGGGCCTCGGCTGGGCTTTCTTT.

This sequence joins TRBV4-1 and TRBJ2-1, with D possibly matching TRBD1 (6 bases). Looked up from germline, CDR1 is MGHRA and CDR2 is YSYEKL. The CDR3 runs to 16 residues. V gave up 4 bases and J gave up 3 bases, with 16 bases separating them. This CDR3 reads CASSRKNQGSYNEQFF. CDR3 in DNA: TGCGCCAGCAGCCGCAAGAACCAGGGGAGCTACAATGAGCAGTTCTTC.

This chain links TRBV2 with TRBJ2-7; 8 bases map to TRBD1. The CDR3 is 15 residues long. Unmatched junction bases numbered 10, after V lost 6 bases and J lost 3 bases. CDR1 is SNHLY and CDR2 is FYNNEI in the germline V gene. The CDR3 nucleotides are TGTGCCAGCAGCGATCCGGGGACAGGTCTCTACGAGCAGTACTTC. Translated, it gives CASSDPGTGLYEQYF.

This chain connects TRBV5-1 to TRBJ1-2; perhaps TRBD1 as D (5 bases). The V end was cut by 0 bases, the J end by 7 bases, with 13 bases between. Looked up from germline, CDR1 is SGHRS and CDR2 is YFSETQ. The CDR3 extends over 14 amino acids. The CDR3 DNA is TGCGCCAGCAGCTTGGAGCCAGGGATTAGTGGCTACACCTTC. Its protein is CASSLEPGISGYTF.

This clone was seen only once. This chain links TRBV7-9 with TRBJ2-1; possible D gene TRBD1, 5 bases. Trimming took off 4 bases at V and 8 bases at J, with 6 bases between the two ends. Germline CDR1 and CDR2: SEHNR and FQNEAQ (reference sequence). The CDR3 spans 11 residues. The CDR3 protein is CASSSRDEQFF. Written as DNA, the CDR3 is TGTGCCAGCAGCTCCAGGGATGAGCAGTTCTTC.

The CDR3 is CASSPGTGKFKLSTDTQYF. DNA for the CDR3: TGCGCCAGCAGCCCCGGGACAGGGAAGTTCAAGCTCAGCACAGATACGCAGTATTTT. The chain employs TRBV10-2 and TRBJ2-3; 9 positions agree with TRBD1. Germline CDR1 is WSHSY and CDR2 is SAAADI. The CDR3 length is 19 residues. Trimming removed 6 bases from V and 0 bases from J; junction bases left unmatched: 16.

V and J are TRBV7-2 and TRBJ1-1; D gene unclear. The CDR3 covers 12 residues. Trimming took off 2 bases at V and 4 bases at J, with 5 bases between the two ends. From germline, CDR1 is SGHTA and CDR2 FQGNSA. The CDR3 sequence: CASSLISTEAFF. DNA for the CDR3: TGTGCCAGCAGCTTAATCAGCACTGAAGCTTTCTTT.

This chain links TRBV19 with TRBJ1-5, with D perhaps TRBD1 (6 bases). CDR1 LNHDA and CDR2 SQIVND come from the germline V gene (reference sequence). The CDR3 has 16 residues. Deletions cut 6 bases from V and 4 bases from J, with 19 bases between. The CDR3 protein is CASRNRMTGLNQPQHF. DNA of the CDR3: TGTGCCAGTAGGAATCGAATGACAGGCTTGAATCAGCCCCAGCATTTT.

CDR3 sequence reads: CASGLGQGPGLAGEQYF. CDR3 coding DNA: TGTGCTAGTGGTTTGGGACAGGGGCCGGGACTAGCGGGAGAGCAGTACTTC. The chain has TRBV12-5 and TRBJ2-7; 13 bases fit TRBD2. CDR3 length: 17 residues. From germline, CDR1 is LGHNT and CDR2 FRNRAP. The J segment lost 7 bases and the V segment lost 1 base, leaving 10 bases of the junction unmatched.

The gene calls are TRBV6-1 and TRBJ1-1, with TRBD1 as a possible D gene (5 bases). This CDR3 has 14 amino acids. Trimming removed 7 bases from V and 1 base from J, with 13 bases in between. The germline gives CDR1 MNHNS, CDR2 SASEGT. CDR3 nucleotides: TGTGCCAGCAAACGAACGGACACGAACACTGAAGCTTTCTTT. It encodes CASKRTDTNTEAFF.

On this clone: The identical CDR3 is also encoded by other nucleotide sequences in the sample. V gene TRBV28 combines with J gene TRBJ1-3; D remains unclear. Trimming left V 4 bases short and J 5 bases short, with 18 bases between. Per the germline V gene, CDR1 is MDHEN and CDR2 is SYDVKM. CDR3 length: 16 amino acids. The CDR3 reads CASSSLGTYERNTIYF. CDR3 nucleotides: TGTGCCAGCAGTTCGTTGGGCACCTACGAACGAAACACCATATATTTT.

This chain's CDR3 is CASSQGQHNEQFF. DNA of the CDR3: TGTGCCAGCAGTCAGGGACAACACAATGAGCAGTTCTTC. The V and J genes are TRBV6-5 and TRBJ2-1, with D possibly TRBD1 on 6 matching bases. V was clipped by 5 bases and J by 5 bases, with 10 bases between them. This CDR3 comprises 13 residues. In germline, CDR1 is MNHEY, CDR2 SVGAGI.

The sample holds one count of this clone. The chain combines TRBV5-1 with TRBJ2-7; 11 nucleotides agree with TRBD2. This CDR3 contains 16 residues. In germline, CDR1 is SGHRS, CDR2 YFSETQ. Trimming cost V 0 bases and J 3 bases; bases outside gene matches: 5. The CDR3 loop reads CASSLDLGTSGYEQYV. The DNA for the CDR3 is TGCGCCAGCAGCTTGGACCTAGGGACTAGCGGCTACGAGCAGTACGTC.

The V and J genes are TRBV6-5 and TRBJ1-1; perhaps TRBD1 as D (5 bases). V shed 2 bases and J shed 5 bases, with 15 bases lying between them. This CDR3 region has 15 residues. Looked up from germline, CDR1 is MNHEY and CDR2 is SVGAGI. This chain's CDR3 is CASSYEGRGRTEAFF. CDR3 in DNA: TGTGCCAGCAGTTACGAGGGACGGGGGAGGACTGAAGCTTTCTTT.